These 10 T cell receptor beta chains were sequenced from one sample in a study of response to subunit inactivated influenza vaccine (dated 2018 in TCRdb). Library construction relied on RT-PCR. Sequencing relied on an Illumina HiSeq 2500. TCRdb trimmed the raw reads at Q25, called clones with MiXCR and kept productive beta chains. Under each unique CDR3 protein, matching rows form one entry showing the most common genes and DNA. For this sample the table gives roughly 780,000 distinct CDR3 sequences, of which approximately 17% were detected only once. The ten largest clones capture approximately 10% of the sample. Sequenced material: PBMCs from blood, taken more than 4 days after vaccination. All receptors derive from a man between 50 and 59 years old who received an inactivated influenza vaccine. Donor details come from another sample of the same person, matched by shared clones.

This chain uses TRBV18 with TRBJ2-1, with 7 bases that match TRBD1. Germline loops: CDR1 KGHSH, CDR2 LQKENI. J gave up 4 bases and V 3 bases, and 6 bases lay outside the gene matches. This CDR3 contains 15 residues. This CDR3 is CASSPPGTAYNEQFF. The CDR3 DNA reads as TGTGCCAGCTCACCGCCCGGGACAGCTTACAATGAGCAGTTCTTC. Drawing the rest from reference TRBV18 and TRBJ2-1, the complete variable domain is NAGVMQNPRHLVRRRGQEARLRCSPMKGHSHVYWYRQLPEEGLKFMVYLQKENIIDESGMPKERFSAEFPKEGPSILRIQQVVRGDSAAYFCASSPPGTAYNEQFFGPGTRLTVL.

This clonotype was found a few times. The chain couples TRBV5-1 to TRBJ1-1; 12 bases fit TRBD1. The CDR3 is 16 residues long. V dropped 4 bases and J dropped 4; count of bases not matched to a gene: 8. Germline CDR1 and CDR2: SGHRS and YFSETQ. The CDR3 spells CASSRDRGPRSTEAFF. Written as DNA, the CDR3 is TGCGCCAGCAGCCGGGACAGGGGGCCCCGGAGCACTGAAGCTTTCTTT.

CDR3 region: CSVETLGQPDSYEQYF. In DNA, the CDR3 is TGCAGCGTTGAAACCTTAGGACAGCCCGATTCCTACGAGCAGTACTTC. This rearrangement joins TRBV29-1 to TRBJ2-7; D might be TRBD1 (6 bases). Germline V lookup: CDR1 SQVTM, CDR2 ANQGSEA. This CDR3 comprises 16 residues. The ends were cut back, 2 bases at V and 1 base at J, with 18 bases in the middle.

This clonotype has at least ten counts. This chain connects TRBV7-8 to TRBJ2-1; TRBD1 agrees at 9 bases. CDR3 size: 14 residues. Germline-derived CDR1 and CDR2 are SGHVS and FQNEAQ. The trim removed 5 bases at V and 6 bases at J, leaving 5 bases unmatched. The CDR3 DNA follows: TGTGCCAGCAGCCCCGGGACAGGGCGCAATGAGCAGTTCTTC. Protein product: CASSPGTGRNEQFF.

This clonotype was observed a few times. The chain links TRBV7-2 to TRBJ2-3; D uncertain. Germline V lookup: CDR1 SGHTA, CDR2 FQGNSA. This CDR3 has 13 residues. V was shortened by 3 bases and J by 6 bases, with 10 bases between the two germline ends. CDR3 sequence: CASSFRVGDTQYF. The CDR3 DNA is TGTGCCAGCAGCTTTAGGGTGGGCGATACGCAGTATTTT.

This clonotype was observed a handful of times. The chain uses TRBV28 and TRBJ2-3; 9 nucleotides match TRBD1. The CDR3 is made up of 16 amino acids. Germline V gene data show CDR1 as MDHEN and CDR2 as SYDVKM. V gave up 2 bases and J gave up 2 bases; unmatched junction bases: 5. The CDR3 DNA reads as TGTGCCAGCAGTTTACAGGGACAGGGATCCACAGATACGCAGTATTTT. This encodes CASSLQGQGSTDTQYF. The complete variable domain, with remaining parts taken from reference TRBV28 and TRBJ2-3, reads DVKVTQSSRYLVKRTGEKVFLECVQDMDHENMFWYRQDPGLGLRLIYFSYDVKMKEKGDIPEGYSVSREKKERFSLILESASTNQTSMYLCASSLQGQGSTDTQYFGPGTRLTVL.

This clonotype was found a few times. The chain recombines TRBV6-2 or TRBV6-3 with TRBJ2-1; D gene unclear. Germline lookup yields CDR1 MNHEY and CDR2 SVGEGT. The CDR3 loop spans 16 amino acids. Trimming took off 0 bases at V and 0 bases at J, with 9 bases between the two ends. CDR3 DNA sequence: TGTGCCAGCAGTTACTCGGAGCGCCACTCCTACAATGAGCAGTTCTTC. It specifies CASSYSERHSYNEQFF.

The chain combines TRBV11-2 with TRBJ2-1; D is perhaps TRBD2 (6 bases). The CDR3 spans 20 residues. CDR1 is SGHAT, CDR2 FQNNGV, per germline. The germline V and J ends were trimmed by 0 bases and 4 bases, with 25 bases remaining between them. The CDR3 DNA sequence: TGTGCCAGCAGCTTAGATTACCCCCTCCGTCGGCCCGCGGGGTACAATGAGCAGTTCTTC. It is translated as CASSLDYPLRRPAGYNEQFF.

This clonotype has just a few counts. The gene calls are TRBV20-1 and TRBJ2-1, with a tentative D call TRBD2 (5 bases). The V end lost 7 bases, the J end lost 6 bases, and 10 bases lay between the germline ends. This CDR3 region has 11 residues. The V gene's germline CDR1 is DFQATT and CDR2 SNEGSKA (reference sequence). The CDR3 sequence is CSGSSPNEQFF. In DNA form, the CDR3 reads TGCAGTGGATCTAGCCCCAATGAGCAGTTCTTC.

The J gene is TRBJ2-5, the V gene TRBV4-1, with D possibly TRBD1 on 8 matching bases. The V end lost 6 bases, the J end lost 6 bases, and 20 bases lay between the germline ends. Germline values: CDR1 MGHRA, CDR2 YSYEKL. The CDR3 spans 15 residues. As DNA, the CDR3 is TGCGCCAGCAGTTCCGGACAGGGAGGGATTAAGACCCAGTACTTC. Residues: CASSSGQGGIKTQYF.